This is a list of T cell receptor beta chains from one sample in a study of T-cell memory formation after mild COVID-19. TCRdb re-analysed the 5' RACE reads in MiXCR, keeping a single row per CDR3 protein. The table records roughly 250,000 distinct CDR3 sequences, 16% of them present only once. The sequenced sample consisted of PBMCs or a T cell subset sorted from them (not recorded which). Every receptor here comes from a man between 18 and 29 years old who had mild COVID-19 (a few samples of this study predate the infection). Cell type and time point are not known. CDR3s include the opening cysteine and the closing phenylalanine or tryptophan. The D gene is left open where the match is weak. Only some rows state a clone size, as once, few, many or a class for expanded clones.

J gene | V gene | clone size | D gene | CDR3 protein | CDR3 DNA
TRBJ1-1 | TRBV10-3 | - | TRBD1 | CAISGPKTGEAFF | TGTGCCATCAGTGGCCCGAAGACAGGGGAAGCTTTCTTT
TRBJ2-7 | TRBV7-9 | few | - | CASSLEDGVYEQYF | TGTGCCAGCAGCTTAGAGGACGGAGTCTACGAGCAGTACTTC
TRBJ2-1 | TRBV7-2 | few | - | CASSLQGLGRSYNEQFF | TGTGCCAGCAGCTTACAAGGTTTGGGGCGCTCCTACAATGAGCAGTTCTTC
TRBJ2-1 | TRBV24-1 | many | TRBD1 | CATSDSGTGTHNEQFF | TGTGCCACCAGTGATTCCGGGACAGGGACGCACAATGAGCAGTTCTTC
TRBJ2-1 | TRBV5-1 | few | - | CASSWAPGVTYNEQFF | TGCGCCAGCAGCTGGGCCCCAGGGGTAACCTACAATGAGCAGTTCTTC
TRBJ2-5 | TRBV5-4 | - | TRBD2 | CASSLSVGLGGETQYF | TGTGCCAGCAGCTTGTCGGTGGGACTAGGGGGAGAGACCCAGTACTTC
TRBJ1-2 | TRBV4-3 | - | TRBD1 | CASRDRGRDGYTF | TGCGCCAGCAGGGACAGGGGGAGGGACGGCTACACCTTC
TRBJ2-5 | TRBV9 | few | - | CASSVDYSVQETQYF | TGTGCCAGCAGCGTAGATTACAGCGTCCAAGAGACCCAGTACTTC
TRBJ2-1 | TRBV7-9 | - | - | CASSPQAANNEQFF | TGTGCCAGCAGCCCCCAGGCGGCCAACAATGAGCAGTTCTTC
TRBJ2-4 | TRBV6-6 | - | TRBD1 | CASTQTGGKNIQYF | TGTGCCAGCACCCAGACAGGGGGCAAAAACATTCAGTACTTC
TRBJ2-7 | TRBV19 | once | TRBD1 | CASSLRTGNLGQYF | TGTGCCAGTAGTCTCCGGACAGGGAATCTCGGGCAGTACTTC
TRBJ2-1 | TRBV19 | few | TRBD1 | CASSTDRGLDEQFF | TGTGCCAGTAGTACGGACAGGGGGCTGGATGAGCAGTTCTTC
TRBJ2-5 | TRBV20-1 | few | - | CSANRETQYF | TGCAGTGCTAATAGAGAGACCCAGTACTTC
TRBJ2-1 | TRBV10-3 | - | TRBD2 | CAIRGAGVGYNEQFF | TGTGCCATCAGAGGAGCGGGGGTGGGCTACAATGAGCAGTTCTTC
TRBJ1-2 | TRBV5-1 | few | - | CASSQARDYGYTF | TGCGCCAGCAGCCAAGCTAGGGACTATGGCTACACCTTC
TRBJ2-3 | TRBV27 | - | TRBD2 | CASRKAGGGTDTQYF | TGTGCCAGCAGAAAAGCGGGGGGAGGCACAGATACGCAGTATTTT
TRBJ2-7 | TRBV3-1 | few | TRBD1 | CASSQYRGATYEQYF | TGTGCCAGCAGCCAGTACAGGGGAGCAACCTACGAGCAGTACTTC
TRBJ2-1 | TRBV7-2 | - | TRBD1 | CASSTQGASYNEQFF | TGTGCCAGCAGCACACAGGGGGCGTCCTACAATGAGCAGTTCTTC
TRBJ2-4 | TRBV5-1 | - | - | CASSLWQGGNIQYF | TGCGCCAGCAGCTTATGGCAGGGCGGGAACATTCAGTACTTC
TRBJ1-1 | TRBV12-3/TRBV12-4 | few | - | CASSRNRQYSINTEAFF | TGTGCCAGCAGCCGGAATCGACAGTACTCCATAAACACTGAAGCTTTCTTT
TRBJ1-4 | TRBV7-2 | - | - | CASSTSVGTVNEKLFF | TGTGCCAGCAGCACATCGGTCGGGACGGTAAATGAAAAACTGTTTTTT
TRBJ2-5 | TRBV11-1 | many | TRBD2 | CASIESSSGETQYF | TGTGCCAGCATCGAATCTTCTAGCGGAGAGACCCAGTACTTC
TRBJ1-2 | TRBV7-2 | few | - | CASSRTAILYGYTF | TGTGCCAGCAGCCGGACAGCTATTCTCTATGGCTACACCTTC
TRBJ1-5 | TRBV20-1 | few | TRBD1 | CSARNGTGLDQPQHF | TGCAGTGCTAGAAATGGGACAGGGCTGGATCAGCCCCAGCATTTT
TRBJ1-2 | TRBV7-9 | few | - | CASSLRAAGYTF | TGTGCCAGCAGCTTACGAGCTGCTGGCTACACCTTC
TRBJ2-1 | TRBV3-1 | - | - | CASSREGGAIDEQFF | TGTGCCAGCAGCCGGGAGGGGGGGGCCATAGATGAGCAGTTCTTC
TRBJ2-5 | TRBV5-1 | few | - | CASSFRGGLGETQYF | TGCGCCAGCAGCTTCCGCGGGGGCCTAGGAGAGACCCAGTACTTC
TRBJ2-3 | TRBV28 | - | TRBD1 | CASSSIIPGQPKF | TGTGCCAGCAGTTCCATTATTCCGGGACAGCCGAAATTT